This T cell receptor beta chain stems from a study of CD8 T cells in ankylosing spondylitis. TCRdb redid the calling of the 5' RACE reads with MiXCR, one entry per CDR3 protein. Here the sample spans about 250,000 distinct CDR3 sequences, roughly 32% being singletons. This clonotype has only a few counts. CDR1 MNHEY and CDR2 SVGAGI come from the germline V gene. CDR3 length: 14 residues. Unmatched junction bases numbered 4, after V lost 2 bases and J lost 6 bases. Sequencing was done on a sample of blood, either unsorted or a sorted T cell fraction (not recorded which). The rearrangement uses TRBV6-5 and TRBJ2-7, with TRBD1 identical over 10 bases. The source of this sequence is a male donor with ankylosing spondylitis or in good health (not recorded which). In nucleotides, the CDR3 is TGTGCCAGCAGTTACGGACAGGGGGGAAGCGAGCAGTACTTC. This sequence encodes CASSYGQGGSEQYF.